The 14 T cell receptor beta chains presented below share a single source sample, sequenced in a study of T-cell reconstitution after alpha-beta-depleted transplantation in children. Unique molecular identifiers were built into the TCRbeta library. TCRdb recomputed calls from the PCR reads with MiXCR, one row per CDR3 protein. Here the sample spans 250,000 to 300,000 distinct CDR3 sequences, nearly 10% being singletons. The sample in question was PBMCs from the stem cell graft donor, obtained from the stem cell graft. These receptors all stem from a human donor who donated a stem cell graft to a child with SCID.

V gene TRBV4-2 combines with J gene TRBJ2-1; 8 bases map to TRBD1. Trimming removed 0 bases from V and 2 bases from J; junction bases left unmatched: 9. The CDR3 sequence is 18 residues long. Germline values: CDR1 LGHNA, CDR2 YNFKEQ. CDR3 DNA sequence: TGTGCCAGCAGCCAAGATCCCTCCGGACAGGGAGCCTACAATGAGCAGTTCTTC. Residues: CASSQDPSGQGAYNEQFF.

CDR3 loop: CAAANGNTEAFF. The DNA for the CDR3 is TGTGCCGCAGCGAACGGGAACACTGAAGCTTTCTTT. V usage is TRBV2 and J usage is TRBJ1-1, with D uncertain. Per germline, CDR1 SNHLY and CDR2 FYNNEI. Trimming took off 11 bases at V and 1 base at J, with 11 bases between the two ends. The CDR3 covers 12 residues.

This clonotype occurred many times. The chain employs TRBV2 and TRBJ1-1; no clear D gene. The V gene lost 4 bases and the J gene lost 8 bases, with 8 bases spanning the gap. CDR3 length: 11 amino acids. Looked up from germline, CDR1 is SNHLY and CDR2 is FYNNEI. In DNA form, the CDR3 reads TGTGCCAGCAGTGTAGGACCGGAAGCTTTCTTT. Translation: CASSVGPEAFF.

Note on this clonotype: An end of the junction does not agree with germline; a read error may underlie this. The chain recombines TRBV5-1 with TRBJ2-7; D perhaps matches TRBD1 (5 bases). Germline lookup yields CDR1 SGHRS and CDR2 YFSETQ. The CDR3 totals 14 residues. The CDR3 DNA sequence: TGTGCCAGCAGCCCCGGGCAGGACACCTACGAGCAGTACTTC. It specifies CASSPGQDTYEQYF.

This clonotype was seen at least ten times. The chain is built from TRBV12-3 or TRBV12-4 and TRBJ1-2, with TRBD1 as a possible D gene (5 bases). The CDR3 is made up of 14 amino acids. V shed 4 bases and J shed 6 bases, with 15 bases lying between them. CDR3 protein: CASSSLQGFNGYTF. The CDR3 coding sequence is TGTGCCAGCAGTTCCCTGCAGGGTTTCAATGGCTACACCTTC.

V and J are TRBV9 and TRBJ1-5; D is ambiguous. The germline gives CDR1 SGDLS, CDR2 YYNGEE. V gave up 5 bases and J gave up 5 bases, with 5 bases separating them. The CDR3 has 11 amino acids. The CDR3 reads CASRFYQPQHF. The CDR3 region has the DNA TGTGCCAGCAGGTTTTATCAGCCCCAGCATTTT.

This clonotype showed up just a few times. In nucleotides, the CDR3 is TGTGCCAGCAGTTACGGGGACAGGAGGCGCGACGAGCAGTACTTC. The encoded protein is CASSYGDRRRDEQYF. The chain combines TRBV6-5 with TRBJ2-7; 8 bases agree with TRBD1. The CDR3 contains 15 residues. Trimming removed 2 bases from V and 5 bases from J; junction bases left unmatched: 8. The germline CDR1 and CDR2 sequences are MNHEY and SVGAGI.

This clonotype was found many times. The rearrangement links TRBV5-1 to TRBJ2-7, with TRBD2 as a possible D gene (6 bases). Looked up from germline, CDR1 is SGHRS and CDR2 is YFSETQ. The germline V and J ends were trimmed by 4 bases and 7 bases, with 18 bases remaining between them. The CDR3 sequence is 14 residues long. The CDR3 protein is CASSPGTGRGEQYF. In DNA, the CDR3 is TGCGCCAGCAGCCCAGGGACTGGGCGAGGAGAGCAGTACTTC.

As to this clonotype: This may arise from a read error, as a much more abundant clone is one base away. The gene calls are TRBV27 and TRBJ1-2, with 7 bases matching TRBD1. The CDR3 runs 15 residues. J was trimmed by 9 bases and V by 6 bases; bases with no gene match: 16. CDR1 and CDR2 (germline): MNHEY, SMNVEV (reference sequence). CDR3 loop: CASRGYRDSGLRYTF. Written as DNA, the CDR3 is TGTGCCAGCAGGGGATACCGGGACAGTGGGCTTCGCTACACCTTC.

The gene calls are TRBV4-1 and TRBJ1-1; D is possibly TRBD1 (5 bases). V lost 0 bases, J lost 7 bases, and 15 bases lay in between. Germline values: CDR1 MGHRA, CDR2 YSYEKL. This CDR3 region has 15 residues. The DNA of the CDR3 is TGCGCCAGCAGCCAAGATTTGGCAGGGCGGGATGAAGCTTTCTTT. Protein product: CASSQDLAGRDEAFF.

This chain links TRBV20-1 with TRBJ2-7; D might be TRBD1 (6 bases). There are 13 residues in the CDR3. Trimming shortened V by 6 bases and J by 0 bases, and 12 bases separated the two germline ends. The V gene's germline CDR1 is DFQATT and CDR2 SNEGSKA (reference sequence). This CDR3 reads CSAFQQGSYEQYF. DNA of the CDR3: TGCAGTGCCTTTCAACAGGGCTCCTACGAGCAGTACTTC.

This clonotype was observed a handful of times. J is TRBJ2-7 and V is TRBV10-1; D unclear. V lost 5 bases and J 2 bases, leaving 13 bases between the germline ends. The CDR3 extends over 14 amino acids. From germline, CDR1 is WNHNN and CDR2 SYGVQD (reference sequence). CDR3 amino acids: CASSPGIGTYEQYF. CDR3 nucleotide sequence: TGCGCCAGCAGTCCTGGTATAGGGACCTACGAGCAGTACTTC.

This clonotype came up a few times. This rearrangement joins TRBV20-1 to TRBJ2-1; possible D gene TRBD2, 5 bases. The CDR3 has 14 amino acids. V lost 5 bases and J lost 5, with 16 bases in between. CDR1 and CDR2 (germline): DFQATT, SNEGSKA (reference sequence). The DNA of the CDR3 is TGCAGTGCTTCCGCTCTACGGGGTAACAATGAGCAGTTCTTC. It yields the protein CSASALRGNNEQFF.

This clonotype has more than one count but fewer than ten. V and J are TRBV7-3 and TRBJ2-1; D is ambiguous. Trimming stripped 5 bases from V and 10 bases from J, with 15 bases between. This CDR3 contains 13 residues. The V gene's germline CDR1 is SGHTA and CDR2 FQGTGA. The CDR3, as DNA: TGTGCCAGCAGCCTCGAGTCTCTTGGAGAGCAGTTCTTC. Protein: CASSLESLGEQFF.